This T cell receptor (beta chain) was retrieved from a study of T-cell reconstitution after alpha-beta-depleted transplantation in children. Construction of the TCRbeta library involved unique molecular identifiers. Each CDR3 protein is one row after TCRdb ran MiXCR on the PCR reads. The sample has around 92,000 distinct CDR3 sequences, 9.5% to 15% seen once; the top ten hold approximately 13%. The CDR3 is 15 residues long. In germline, CDR1 is SGHRS, CDR2 YFSETQ. Trimming took off 4 bases at V and 0 bases at J, with 12 bases between the two ends. Many counts were recorded for this clonotype. This TCR was recovered from a human donor who donated a stem cell graft to a child with inherited bone marrow failure. Sequencing was performed on PBMCs from the stem cell graft donor, taken from the stem cell graft. This rearrangement joins TRBV5-1 to TRBJ2-3; maybe TRBD1 (5 bases). In DNA form, the CDR3 reads TGCGCCAGCAGCCTACAGGATTCTAGCACAGATACGCAGTATTTT. This gives the protein CASSLQDSSTDTQYF.